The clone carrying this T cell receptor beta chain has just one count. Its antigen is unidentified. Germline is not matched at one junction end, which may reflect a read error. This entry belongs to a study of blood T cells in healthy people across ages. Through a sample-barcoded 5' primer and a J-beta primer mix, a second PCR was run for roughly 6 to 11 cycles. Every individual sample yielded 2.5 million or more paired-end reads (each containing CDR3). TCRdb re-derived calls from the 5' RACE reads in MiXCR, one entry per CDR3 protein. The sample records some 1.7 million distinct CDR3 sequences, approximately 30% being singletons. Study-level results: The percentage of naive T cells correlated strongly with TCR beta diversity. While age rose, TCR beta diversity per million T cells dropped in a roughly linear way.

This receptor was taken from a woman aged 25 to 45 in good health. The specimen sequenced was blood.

For the CDR3, the DNA is TGTGCCAGCAGCTTGGTCCTAGCGGGAGGGGAGACCCGGTACTTC. It specifies CASSLVLAGGETRYF. This chain connects TRBV5-6 to TRBJ2-5; 12 nucleotides agree with TRBD2. This CDR3 region has 15 residues. Per the germline V gene, CDR1 is SGHDT and CDR2 is YYEEEE. The entire variable domain, with the rest obtained from reference TRBV5-6 and TRBJ2-5, is as follows: DAGVTQSPTHLIKTRGQQVTLRCSPKSGHDTVSWYQQALGQGPQFIFQYYEEEERQRGNFPDRFSGHQFPNYSSELNVNALLLGDSALYLCASSLVLAGGETRYFGPGTRLLVL.